Following are 20 T cell receptor beta chains from one sample sequenced in a study of shared clonotypes between healthy human individuals. Produced via immunoSEQ multiplex PCR; TCRdb's table is partial and in-frame only. The repertoire consists of 450,000 to 550,000 clones, with around 79% occurring once and the leading ten covering 10% to 15%. The sequenced sample consisted of PBMCs. Every receptor here comes from a middle-aged woman in good health. Some clones in this sample may be carry-over from other donors' samples.

This chain joins TRBV7-2 and TRBJ1-5, with D perhaps TRBD1 (5 bases). Germline loops: CDR1 SGHTA, CDR2 FQGNSA. Trimming shortened V by 1 base and J by 5 bases, and 15 bases separated the two germline ends. This CDR3 spans 16 amino acids. The CDR3 sequence is CASSLDGAGYDQPQHF. The CDR3 DNA sequence: TGTGCCAGCAGCTTAGACGGGGCGGGCTATGATCAGCCCCAGCATTTT.

This clone showed up just once. The chain has TRBV10-1 and TRBJ2-3; no firm D call. Trimming pared 5 bases from V and 0 bases from J, leaving 6 bases between. Germline CDR1 is WNHNN and CDR2 is SYGVQD (reference sequence). The CDR3 runs 13 residues. The CDR3 DNA reads as TGCGCCAGCAGTATGACTAGCACAGATACGCAGTATTTT. This codes for CASSMTSTDTQYF.

This chain joins TRBV5-5 and TRBJ2-2; TRBD1 might be the D (6 bases). This CDR3 has 15 residues. CDR1 and CDR2 from the germline V gene are SGHKS and YYEKEE (reference sequence). V lost 2 bases, J lost 2 bases, and 10 bases lay in between. The CDR3 protein is CASSFPGDNTGELFF. CDR3 nucleotide sequence: TGTGCCAGCAGCTTCCCAGGGGACAACACCGGGGAGCTGTTTTTT. The entire variable domain, with the rest obtained from reference TRBV5-5 and TRBJ2-2, is as follows: DAGVTQSPTHLIKTRGQQVTLRCSPISGHKSVSWYQQVLGQGPQFIFQYYEKEERGRGNFPDRFSARQFPNYSSELNVNALLLGDSALYLCASSFPGDNTGELFFGEGSRLTVL.

This clone was counted once. The chain combines TRBV2 with TRBJ2-1; D unresolved. Germline CDR1 and CDR2: SNHLY and FYNNEI. Trimming took 4 bases from V and 0 from J, leaving 16 bases between them. The CDR3 covers 17 residues. CDR3 sequence: CASSVSSTESSYNEQFF. The CDR3 DNA reads as TGTGCCAGCAGTGTCAGTAGCACCGAGTCCTCCTACAATGAGCAGTTCTTC.

J is TRBJ2-5 and V is TRBV11-2, with TRBD1 matching over 8 bases. CDR3 length: 15 residues. V shed 6 bases, J shed 2 bases, and the junction held 8 bases outside the gene matches. The germline V gene has CDR1 SGHAT and CDR2 FQNNGV. CDR3 loop: CASRTDRGRQETQYF. As DNA, the CDR3 is TGTGCCAGCAGAACCGACAGGGGACGACAAGAGACCCAGTACTTC.

The gene calls are TRBV5-1 and TRBJ2-5, with D possibly being TRBD1 or TRBD2 (5 bases each). CDR1 and CDR2 from the germline V gene are SGHRS and YFSETQ. The CDR3 covers 15 residues. V was cut by 1 base and J by 2 bases, with 12 bases left in between. For the CDR3, the DNA is TGCGCCAGCAGCTTGTTGGGTGGGGGTCAAGAGACCCAGTACTTC. Its protein product is CASSLLGGGQETQYF.

In this sample, this clone turned up a few times. This chain joins TRBV6-1 and TRBJ2-4; 7 nucleotides agree with TRBD1. V was pared by 5 bases and J by 6 bases, with 10 bases of the junction left unmatched. Germline lookup yields CDR1 MNHNS and CDR2 SASEGT. There are 15 residues in the CDR3. The CDR3 is CASSIGQDGGNIQYF. In DNA, the CDR3 is TGTGCCAGCAGTATTGGACAGGATGGAGGAAACATTCAGTACTTC.

This clone was detected only a few times. The chain links TRBV7-3 to TRBJ2-7; a possible D gene is TRBD2 (6 bases). The CDR3 runs 15 residues. CDR1 is SGHTA and CDR2 is FQGTGA in the germline V gene. Trimming took 2 bases from V and 4 from J, leaving 15 bases between them. CDR3 coding DNA: TGTGCCAGCAGCTTAGGGGAGGCTAAAATATACGAGCAGTACTTC. It translates to CASSLGEAKIYEQYF. Full variable domain (missing parts from reference TRBV7-3 and TRBJ2-7): GAGVSQTPSNKVTEKGKYVELRCDPISGHTALYWYRQSLGQGPEFLIYFQGTGAADDSGLPNDRFFAVRPEGSVSTLKIQRTERGDSAVYLCASSLGEAKIYEQYFGPGTRLTVT.

This chain connects TRBV11-2 to TRBJ2-7; no firm D call. This CDR3 is 12 amino acids long. The V end was cut by 4 bases, the J end by 5 bases, with 9 bases between. Germline V gene data show CDR1 as SGHAT and CDR2 as FQNNGV. The CDR3 is CASSSALHEQYF. CDR3 DNA: TGTGCCAGCAGCTCCGCACTCCACGAGCAGTACTTC. The full variable domain, completed using reference TRBV11-2 and TRBJ2-7, is EAGVAQSPRYKIIEKRQSVAFWCNPISGHATLYWYQQILGQGPKLLIQFQNNGVVDDSQLPKDRFSAERLKGVDSTLKIQPAKLEDSAVYLCASSSALHEQYFGPGTRLTVT.

The chain is built from TRBV30 and TRBJ1-2; D may be TRBD1 (6 bases). V lost 3 bases to trimming and J lost 3 bases, with 14 bases between them. The CDR3 totals 14 residues. Germline CDR1 reads GTSNPN; CDR2 reads SVGIG (reference sequence). The CDR3 protein is CAWSTPGGYYGYTF. The DNA of the CDR3 is TGTGCCTGGAGCACGCCGGGGGGCTACTATGGCTACACCTTC. The variable domain in full, completed from reference TRBV30 and TRBJ1-2, reads SQTIHQWPATLVQPVGSPLSLECTVEGTSNPNLYWYRQAAGRGLQLLFYSVGIGQISSEVPQNLSASRPQDRQFILSSKKLLLSDSGFYLCAWSTPGGYYGYTFGSGTRLTVV.

This clone is categorized as medium-sized (0.01 to 0.1%). The sample has other DNA sequences that encode this CDR3 too. The chain links TRBV7-9 to TRBJ2-4, with D tentatively TRBD1 (5 bases). V lost 1 base, J lost 0 bases, and 10 bases lay in between. Germline CDR1 reads SEHNR; CDR2 reads FQNEAQ (reference sequence). The CDR3 length is 16 residues. The CDR3 loop reads CASSLGAGLAKNIQYF. In DNA form, the CDR3 reads TGTGCCAGCAGCTTAGGGGCAGGGCTAGCCAAAAACATTCAGTACTTC.

The chain links TRBV11-2 to TRBJ1-3, with D uncertain. From germline, CDR1 is SGHAT and CDR2 FQNNGV. The germline V and J ends were trimmed by 0 bases and 7 bases, with 13 bases remaining between them. CDR3 size: 15 residues. The chain's CDR3 is CASSLDLMGPNTIYF. CDR3 coding DNA: TGTGCCAGCAGCTTAGATCTGATGGGCCCCAACACCATATATTTT.

This clone was observed a single time. This chain connects TRBV14 to TRBJ2-2; TRBD2 matches at 9 bases. Trimming removed 1 base from V and 6 bases from J; junction bases left unmatched: 12. Per germline, CDR1 SGHDN and CDR2 FVKESK. This CDR3 has 18 residues. The CDR3 nucleotides read TGTGCCAGCAGCCAAGTCTCGTACCAGCGGGAGGTATCCGGGGAGCTGTTTTTT. This gives the protein CASSQVSYQREVSGELFF.

This clone was counted once. The chain recombines TRBV6-1 with TRBJ2-1; 13 bases are a match to TRBD2. The V gene end was trimmed by 7 bases and the J gene end by 9 bases; junction bases not matched to a gene: 6. This CDR3 spans 14 amino acids. The germline CDR1 and CDR2 sequences are MNHNS and SASEGT. Here the CDR3 DNA reads TGTGCCAGCAAAGGACTAGCGGGAGTCGTTGAGCAGTTCTTC. The encoded protein is CASKGLAGVVEQFF.

J is TRBJ2-3 and V is TRBV11-2, with TRBD2 matching over 11 bases. With 3 bases clipped from V and 2 bases from J, the junction kept 4 bases outside the gene matches. This CDR3 has 16 amino acids. Germline V gives CDR1 SGHAT, CDR2 FQNNGV. The CDR3 region has the DNA TGTGCCAGCAGCTTGGGGACTAGCGGACCCACAGATACGCAGTATTTT. Translation gives CASSLGTSGPTDTQYF.

The rearrangement links TRBV5-4 to TRBJ2-2; 8 bases map to TRBD2. There are 15 residues in the CDR3. V was clipped by 4 bases and J by 6 bases; unmatched bases: 8. Germline CDR1 and CDR2: SGHNT and YYREEE (reference sequence). The CDR3 region has the DNA TGTGCCAGCAGCACCGGACTAGCTCAGGCCGGGGAGCTGTTTTTT. Translated: CASSTGLAQAGELFF.

The rearrangement uses TRBV4-1 and TRBJ2-2; 12 nucleotides line up with TRBD2. CDR3 size: 16 residues. V lost 4 bases, J lost 1 base, and 1 base stayed unmatched. CDR1 and CDR2 from the germline V gene are MGHRA and YSYEKL. The CDR3 reads CASSPGLAGNTGELFF. The CDR3 region has the DNA TGCGCCAGCAGCCCGGGACTAGCGGGGAACACCGGGGAGCTGTTTTTT.

The gene calls are TRBV28 and TRBJ1-1; D is perhaps TRBD1 (5 bases). Germline V gene sequence: CDR1 MDHEN, CDR2 SYDVKM. The V and J ends lost 1 base and 5 bases respectively, with 17 bases between them. This CDR3 contains 16 residues. DNA of the CDR3: TGTGCCAGCAGTTTATTTGGGGGGGGAAGGGAAACTGAAGCTTTCTTT. The encoded protein is CASSLFGGGRETEAFF.

The chain joins TRBV30 to TRBJ2-7; tentatively, D is TRBD2 (6 bases). CDR1 GTSNPN and CDR2 SVGIG come from the germline V gene (reference sequence). The CDR3 totals 14 residues. V was clipped by 3 bases and J by 5 bases, with 17 bases between them. The CDR3: CAWSTAGPGHEQYF. CDR3 in DNA: TGTGCCTGGAGCACCGCGGGGCCAGGTCACGAGCAGTACTTC. The full variable domain, in which reference TRBV30 and TRBJ2-7 provide the parts outside the CDR3, is SQTIHQWPATLVQPVGSPLSLECTVEGTSNPNLYWYRQAAGRGLQLLFYSVGIGQISSEVPQNLSASRPQDRQFILSSKKLLLSDSGFYLCAWSTAGPGHEQYFGPGTRLTVT.

The chain has TRBV27 and TRBJ2-7; TRBD1 matches 10 bases. The CDR3 consists of 14 residues. V dropped 8 bases and J dropped 3; count of bases not matched to a gene: 7. Germline CDR1 MNHEY, CDR2 SMNVEV (reference sequence). The CDR3 spells CASPPGQGNYEQYF. The CDR3 DNA is TGTGCCAGCCCACCGGGACAGGGGAACTACGAGCAGTACTTC.